This T cell receptor (beta chain) stems from a study of T cell changes during pregnancy in multiple sclerosis. Trimming stripped 0 bases from V and 0 bases from J, with 11 bases between. This CDR3 comprises 16 residues. In germline, CDR1 is MNHEY, CDR2 SVGAGI. TCRdb's copy holds only in-frame clones and misses some; the assay was immunoSEQ multiplex PCR. This table has some 80,000 clones, around 89% appearing once. The origin of this receptor is a female donor in good health, enrolled as a control in a pregnancy study. The starting material was peripheral blood, obtained in the first trimester of pregnancy. This sequence joins TRBV6-5 and TRBJ1-2, with a possible D match to TRBD1 (6 bases). The CDR3 coding sequence is TGTGCCAGCAGTTACTCTCAGACAGGTTCTAACTATGGCTACACCTTC. Its translation is CASSYSQTGSNYGYTF.